The 10 T cell receptor beta chains below all came from one sample that was sequenced in a study of blood T cell repertoires in COVID-19. The data were produced by immunoSEQ multiplex PCR, yet TCRdb's version contains in-frame clones alone and is incomplete. The table lists some 95,000 clones, over 70% of them singletons. The source material was peripheral blood. The receptor set was obtained from a man in his fifties or sixties who had recovered from COVID-19.

V is TRBV10-3 and J is TRBJ2-1; 9 bases map to TRBD2. The CDR3 is 16 amino acids. Trimming cost V 0 bases and J 12 bases; bases outside gene matches: 12. The germline V gene encodes CDR1 ENHRY and CDR2 SYGVKD. The CDR3 bases are TGTGCCATCAGTGAGTCGATCGGCGGGAGGGGGTTTTGGCAGTTCTTC. Translation gives CAISESIGGRGFWQFF.

CDR3 bases: TGTGCCAGCTCACCACTAGGGGACACAGATACGCAGTATTTT. It translates to CASSPLGDTDTQYF. The rearrangement uses TRBV18 and TRBJ2-3; perhaps TRBD1 as D (5 bases). V was clipped by 1 base and J by 2 bases, with 7 bases between them. Germline V gene data show CDR1 as KGHSH and CDR2 as LQKENI. This CDR3 is built from 14 residues.

V usage is TRBV12-3 or TRBV12-4 and J usage is TRBJ1-2; 8 bases line up with TRBD1. CDR3 length: 13 residues. V was clipped by 5 bases and J by 5 bases; unmatched bases: 4. The CDR3 sequence: CASSLGQGYGYTF. The CDR3 DNA reads as TGTGCCAGCAGTCTCGGACAGGGATATGGCTACACCTTC.

A word on this clone: Other DNA sequences of this sample code for an identical CDR3. The J gene is TRBJ1-5, the V gene TRBV18, with TRBD1 as a possible D gene (6 bases). Trimming left V 2 bases short and J 7 bases short, with 9 bases between. Germline CDR1 and CDR2: KGHSH and LQKENI. This CDR3 has 13 residues. The DNA for the CDR3 is TGTGCCAGCTCACCAGGGGGCGAGCAGCCCCAGCATTTT. Residues: CASSPGGEQPQHF.

This chain joins TRBV19 and TRBJ2-3, with D tentatively TRBD1 (7 bases). The V gene's germline CDR1 is LNHDA and CDR2 SQIVND (reference sequence). The CDR3 is 15 residues long. V gave up 2 bases and J gave up 7 bases, with 16 bases separating them. CDR3 amino acids: CASSITRRDRNTQYF. CDR3 nucleotide sequence: TGTGCCAGTAGTATAACCCGGCGGGACAGAAATACGCAGTATTTT.

V and J are TRBV6-5 and TRBJ2-7, with 7 nucleotides matching TRBD2. Trimming cost V 5 bases and J 2 bases; bases outside gene matches: 6. Germline loops: CDR1 MNHEY, CDR2 SVGAGI. The CDR3 extends over 14 amino acids. CDR3 nucleotide sequence: TGTGCCAGCAGTCGCGCGGGGGTCGCCTACGAGCAGTACTTC. Residues: CASSRAGVAYEQYF.

The V and J genes are TRBV5-1 and TRBJ1-6, with 9 bases lining up with TRBD1. The trim removed 7 bases at V and 10 bases at J, leaving 3 bases unmatched. Germline-derived CDR1 and CDR2 are SGHRS and YFSETQ. The CDR3 spans 12 residues. CDR3 bases: TGCGCCAGCGGGACAGGGTGGTCACCCCTCCACTTT. It yields the protein CASGTGWSPLHF.

This chain joins TRBV20-1 and TRBJ2-1; 9 nucleotides agree with TRBD2. The germline gives CDR1 DFQATT, CDR2 SNEGSKA (reference sequence). The J segment lost 6 bases and the V segment lost 3 bases, leaving 12 bases of the junction unmatched. The CDR3 consists of 16 residues. CDR3 sequence reads: CSASDSGRGGGNEQFF. DNA of the CDR3: TGCAGTGCTAGTGACTCCGGGCGGGGGGGCGGCAATGAGCAGTTCTTC.

This clone was detected once. V usage is TRBV6-6 and J usage is TRBJ1-5; D call uncertain. The CDR3 has 14 residues. The ends were cut back, 5 bases at V and 0 bases at J, with 8 bases in the middle. Germline V gene sequence: CDR1 MNHNY, CDR2 SVGAGI (reference sequence). The CDR3: CASSLSDSNQPQHF. CDR3 DNA sequence: TGTGCCAGCAGTCTCAGTGATAGCAATCAGCCCCAGCATTTT.

V is TRBV5-1 and J is TRBJ2-7; 10 bases line up with TRBD1. Germline V gene lookup returns CDR1 SGHRS and CDR2 YFSETQ. The CDR3 extends over 15 amino acids. Trimming at V came to 4 bases and at J to 2 bases, leaving 6 bases not matched to a gene. In DNA, the CDR3 is TGCGCCAGCAGCCCCGCTGGACAGGGGGCCTACGAGCAGTACTTC. Translating it yields CASSPAGQGAYEQYF.